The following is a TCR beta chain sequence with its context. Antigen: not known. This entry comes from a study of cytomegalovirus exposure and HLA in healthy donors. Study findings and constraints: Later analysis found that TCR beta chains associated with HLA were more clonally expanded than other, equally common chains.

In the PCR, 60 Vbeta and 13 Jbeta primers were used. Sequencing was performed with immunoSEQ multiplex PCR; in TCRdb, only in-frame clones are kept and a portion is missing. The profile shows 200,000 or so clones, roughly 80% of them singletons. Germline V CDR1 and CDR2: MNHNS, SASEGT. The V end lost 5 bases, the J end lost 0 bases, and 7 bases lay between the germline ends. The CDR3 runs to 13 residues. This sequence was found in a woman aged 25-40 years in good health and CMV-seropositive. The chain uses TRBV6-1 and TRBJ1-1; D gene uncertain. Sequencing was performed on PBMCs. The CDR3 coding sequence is TGTGCCAGCAGTAAACTTTTGAACACTGAAGCTTTCTTT. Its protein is CASSKLLNTEAFF.